This TCR beta chain was profiled in a study of blood T cell repertoires in COVID-19. Study at large: The United States, Italy and Spain were the sources of the acute and convalescent COVID-19 samples. PBMCs, B-cell-depleted T cells, or T cells provided the cDNA or gDNA that made up the material.

Original processing methods: Scientists estimated how many nucleated cells there were by amplifying reference gene primers. Method: immunoSEQ multiplex PCR; TCRdb's copy keeps in-frame clones and lacks some. The V and J calls and clone size were taken over from that table, and D and trimming were inferred from the DNA. Found here are hundreds of thousands of clones, roughly 90% of them singletons; the top ten hold more than 0.95%. Germline V CDR1 and CDR2: MNHNS, SASEGT. Trimming removed 2 bases from V and 1 base from J, with 12 bases in between. The CDR3 totals 15 residues. The chain employs TRBV6-1 and TRBJ2-7; D is ambiguous. This receptor was identified in a man aged 40-55 years with acute or convalescent COVID-19. The sample was peripheral blood. The CDR3 coding sequence is TGTGCCAGCAGTGAATCCCTCCACGGGTCCTACGAGCAGTACTTC. Residues: CASSESLHGSYEQYF.